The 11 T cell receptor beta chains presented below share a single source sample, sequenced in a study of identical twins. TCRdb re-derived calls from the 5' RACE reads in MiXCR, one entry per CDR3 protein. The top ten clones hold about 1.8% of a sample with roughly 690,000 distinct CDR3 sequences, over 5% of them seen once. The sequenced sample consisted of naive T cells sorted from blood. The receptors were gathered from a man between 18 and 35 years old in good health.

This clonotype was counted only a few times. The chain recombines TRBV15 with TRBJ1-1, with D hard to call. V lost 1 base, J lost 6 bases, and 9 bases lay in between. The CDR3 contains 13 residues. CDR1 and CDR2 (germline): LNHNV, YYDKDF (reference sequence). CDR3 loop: CATSRGGVAEAFF. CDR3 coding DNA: TGTGCCACCAGCAGAGGTGGGGTTGCTGAAGCTTTCTTT.

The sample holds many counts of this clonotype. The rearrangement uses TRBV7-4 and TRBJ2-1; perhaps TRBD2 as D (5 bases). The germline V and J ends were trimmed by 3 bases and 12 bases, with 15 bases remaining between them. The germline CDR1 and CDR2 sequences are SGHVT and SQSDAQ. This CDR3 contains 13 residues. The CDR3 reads CASSFPRAGTQFF. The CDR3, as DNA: TGTGCCAGCAGCTTCCCGAGGGCCGGAACGCAGTTCTTC.

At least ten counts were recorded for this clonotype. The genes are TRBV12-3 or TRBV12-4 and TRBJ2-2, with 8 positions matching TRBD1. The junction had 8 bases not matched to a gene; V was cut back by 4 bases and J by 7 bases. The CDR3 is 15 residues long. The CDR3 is CASSSGQVGGGELFF. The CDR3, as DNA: TGTGCCAGCAGTTCGGGACAGGTGGGCGGCGGGGAGCTGTTTTTT.

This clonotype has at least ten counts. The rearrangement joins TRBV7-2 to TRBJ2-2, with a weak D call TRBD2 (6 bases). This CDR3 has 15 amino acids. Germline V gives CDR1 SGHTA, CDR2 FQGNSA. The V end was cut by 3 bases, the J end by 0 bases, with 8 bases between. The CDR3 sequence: CASSFTSPNTGELFF. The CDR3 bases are TGTGCCAGCAGCTTTACTAGCCCGAACACCGGGGAGCTGTTTTTT. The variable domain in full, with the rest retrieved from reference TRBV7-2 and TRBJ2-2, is GAGVSQSPSNKVTEKGKDVELRCDPISGHTALYWYRQSLGQGLEFLIYFQGNSAPDKSGLPSDRFSAERTGGSVSTLTIQRTQQEDSAVYLCASSFTSPNTGELFFGEGSRLTVL.

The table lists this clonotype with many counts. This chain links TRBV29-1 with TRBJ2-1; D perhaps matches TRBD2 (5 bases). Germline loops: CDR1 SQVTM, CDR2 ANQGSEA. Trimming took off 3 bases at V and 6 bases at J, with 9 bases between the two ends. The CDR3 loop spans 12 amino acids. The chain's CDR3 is CSVEREPNEQFF. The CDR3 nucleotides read TGCAGCGTTGAGAGGGAACCCAATGAGCAGTTCTTC.

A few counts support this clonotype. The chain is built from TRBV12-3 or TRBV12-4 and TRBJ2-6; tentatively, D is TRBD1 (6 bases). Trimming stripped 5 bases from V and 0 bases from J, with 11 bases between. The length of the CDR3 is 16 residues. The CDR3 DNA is TGTGCCAGCAGTCAGGACAGTTACTCTGGGGCCAACGTCCTGACTTTC. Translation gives CASSQDSYSGANVLTF.

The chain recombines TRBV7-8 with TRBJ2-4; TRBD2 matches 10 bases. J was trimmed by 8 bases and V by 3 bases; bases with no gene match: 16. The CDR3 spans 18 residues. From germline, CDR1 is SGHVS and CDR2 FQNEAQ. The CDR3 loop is CASSFPGAGGFGRDIQYF. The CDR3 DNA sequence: TGTGCCAGCAGCTTCCCCGGAGCGGGAGGGTTTGGGAGGGACATTCAGTACTTC.

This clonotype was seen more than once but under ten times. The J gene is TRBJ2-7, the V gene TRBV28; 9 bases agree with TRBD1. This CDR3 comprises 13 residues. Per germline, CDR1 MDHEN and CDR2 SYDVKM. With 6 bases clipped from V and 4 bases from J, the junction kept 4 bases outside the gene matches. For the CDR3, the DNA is TGTGCCAGCAGAGGACAGGGGTGGTACGAGCAGTACTTC. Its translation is CASRGQGWYEQYF. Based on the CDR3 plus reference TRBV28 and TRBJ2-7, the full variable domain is DVKVTQSSRYLVKRTGEKVFLECVQDMDHENMFWYRQDPGLGLRLIYFSYDVKMKEKGDIPEGYSVSREKKERFSLILESASTNQTSMYLCASRGQGWYEQYFGPGTRLTVT.

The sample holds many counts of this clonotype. CDR3 loop: CATTKAGNNQPQHF. As DNA, the CDR3 is TGTGCCACCACAAAGGCAGGGAACAATCAGCCCCAGCATTTT. V is TRBV12-3 or TRBV12-4 and J is TRBJ1-5; a possible D gene is TRBD1 (5 bases). V was shortened by 10 bases and J by 3 bases, with 16 bases between the two germline ends. CDR3 size: 14 residues.

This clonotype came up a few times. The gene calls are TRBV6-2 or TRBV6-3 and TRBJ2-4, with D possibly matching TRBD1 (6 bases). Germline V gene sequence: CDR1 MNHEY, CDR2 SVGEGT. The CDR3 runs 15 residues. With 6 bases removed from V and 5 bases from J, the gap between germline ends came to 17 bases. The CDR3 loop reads CASSATGFAQNIQYF. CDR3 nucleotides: TGTGCCAGCAGCGCGACAGGTTTCGCCCAAAACATTCAGTACTTC.

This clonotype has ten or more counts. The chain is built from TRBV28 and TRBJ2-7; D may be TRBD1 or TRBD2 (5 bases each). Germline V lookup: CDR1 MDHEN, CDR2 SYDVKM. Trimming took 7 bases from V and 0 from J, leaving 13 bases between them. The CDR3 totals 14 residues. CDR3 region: CASTPGRSSYEQYF. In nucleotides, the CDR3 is TGTGCCAGCACTCCGGGACGCAGCTCCTACGAGCAGTACTTC. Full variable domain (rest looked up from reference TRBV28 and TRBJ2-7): DVKVTQSSRYLVKRTGEKVFLECVQDMDHENMFWYRQDPGLGLRLIYFSYDVKMKEKGDIPEGYSVSREKKERFSLILESASTNQTSMYLCASTPGRSSYEQYFGPGTRLTVT.